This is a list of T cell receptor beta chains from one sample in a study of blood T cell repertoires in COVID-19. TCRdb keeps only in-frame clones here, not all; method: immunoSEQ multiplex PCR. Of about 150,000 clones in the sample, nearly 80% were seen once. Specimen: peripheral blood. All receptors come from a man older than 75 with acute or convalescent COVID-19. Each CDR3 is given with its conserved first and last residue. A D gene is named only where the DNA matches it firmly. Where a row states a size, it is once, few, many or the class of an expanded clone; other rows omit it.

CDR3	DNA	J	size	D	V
CASKGRTTMEGYTF	TGTGCCAGCAAAGGCAGAACCACAATGGAGGGCTACACCTTC	TRBJ1-2	few	.	TRBV6-6
CASSFKQGAGTEAFF	TGTGCCAGCAGCTTTAAACAGGGGGCGGGTACTGAAGCTTTCTTT	TRBJ1-1	.	TRBD1	TRBV5-4
CASSSAPGNGETQYF	TGTGCCAGCAGCTCCGCCCCGGGGAACGGGGAGACCCAGTACTTC	TRBJ2-5	.	.	TRBV7-2
CASSANEGNTEAFF	TGTGCCAGCTCAGCAAACGAGGGGAACACTGAAGCTTTCTTT	TRBJ1-1	once	.	TRBV18
CATSDGGADNEQFF	TGTGCCACCAGTGATGGGGGGGCCGATAATGAGCAGTTCTTC	TRBJ2-1	.	.	TRBV24-1
CASSLQGGATEAFF	TGTGCCAGCAGTTTGCAGGGGGGAGCCACTGAAGCTTTCTTT	TRBJ1-1	.	TRBD1	TRBV6-5
CASSQAGVGYTF	TGTGCCAGCAGCCAGGCAGGGGTAGGCTACACCTTC	TRBJ1-2	once	.	TRBV14
CASSLDIGGEQFF	TGTGCCAGCAGCTTAGATATCGGGGGGGAGCAGTTCTTC	TRBJ2-1	.	TRBD2	TRBV11-3
CASSQATGSEKLFF	TGTGCCAGCAGCCAAGCGACAGGGAGTGAAAAACTGTTTTTT	TRBJ1-4	.	TRBD1	TRBV3-1/TRBV3-2
CASSELGSGGTNTGELFF	TGTGCCAGCAGTGAACTCGGTAGCGGGGGGACCAACACCGGGGAGCTGTTTTTT	TRBJ2-2	.	TRBD2	TRBV25-1
CASTGGGETQYF	TGTGCCAGCACCGGGGGTGGAGAGACCCAGTACTTC	TRBJ2-5	few	.	TRBV2
CASSPGRGQAFF	TGTGCCAGCAGCCCCGGGAGGGGGCAAGCTTTCTTT	TRBJ1-1	.	TRBD1	TRBV12-3/TRBV12-4
CASSFTGVANEQYF	TGTGCCAGCAGCTTCACAGGGGTCGCGAACGAGCAGTACTTC	TRBJ2-7	.	TRBD1	TRBV7-9
CASSYRQGSNTEAFF	TGTGCCAGCAGTTATAGACAGGGATCGAACACTGAAGCTTTCTTT	TRBJ1-1	.	TRBD1	TRBV2
CASSFLDRGPGSPLHF	TGTGCCAGCAGTTTCCTTGACAGGGGCCCGGGGTCACCCCTCCACTTT	TRBJ1-6	few	TRBD1	TRBV27
CASSKGTYEQYF	TGCGCCAGCAGCAAAGGGACTTACGAGCAGTACTTC	TRBJ2-7	once	.	TRBV5-1
CASSLAEYGYTF	TGTGCCAGCAGCTTAGCGGAGTATGGCTACACCTTC	TRBJ1-2	.	.	TRBV7-9
CASSSNTGAYNEQFF	TGTGCCAGCAGCTCAAATACAGGGGCCTACAATGAGCAGTTCTTC	TRBJ2-1	.	TRBD1	TRBV7-8
CASSYPRDRGTTGELFF	TGTGCCAGCAGTTACCCCCGGGACAGGGGCACCACCGGGGAGCTGTTTTTT	TRBJ2-2	.	TRBD1	TRBV6-2/TRBV6-3
CASSFRDTEAFF	TGTGCCAGCAGCTTTCGAGACACTGAAGCTTTCTTT	TRBJ1-1	.	.	TRBV5-5
CASNRGLSEEAFF	TGTGCCAGCAACCGGGGGTTAAGTGAGGAAGCTTTCTTT	TRBJ1-1	.	.	TRBV9
CASSPERWGIYNEQFF	TGTGCCAGCAGCCCCGAACGATGGGGCATCTACAATGAGCAGTTCTTC	TRBJ2-1	.	.	TRBV7-7
CASSLDREGPPF	TGTGCCAGCAGCTTAGATCGTGAGGGTCCCCCCTTC	TRBJ1-2	.	.	TRBV7-9
CASSLDGGQADTQYF	TGTGCCAGCAGCTTAGACGGGGGGCAGGCAGATACGCAGTATTTT	TRBJ2-3	.	.	TRBV7-2
CASSLLSGEPGELFF	TGTGCCAGCAGCTTGTTAAGCGGGGAACCCGGGGAGCTGTTTTTT	TRBJ2-2	.	TRBD2	TRBV5-6
CASRFDRDGNTIYF	TGTGCCAGCAGGTTCGACAGGGATGGAAACACCATATATTTT	TRBJ1-3	.	TRBD1	TRBV11-3
CASRAGLSTDTQYF	TGTGCCAGCAGGGCGGGACTAAGCACAGATACGCAGTATTTT	TRBJ2-3	.	TRBD2	TRBV28
CASSLVSGATGVTGELFF	TGTGCCAGCAGCTTAGTATCAGGGGCGACAGGGGTCACCGGGGAGCTGTTTTTT	TRBJ2-2	few	TRBD1	TRBV7-6
CASSLGGTGITGYTF	TGCGCCAGCAGCTTGGGAGGGACAGGGATTACTGGCTACACCTTC	TRBJ1-2	.	TRBD1	TRBV5-1
CASSSQTGGQPQHF	TGTGCCAGCAGCTCCCAGACAGGGGGGCAGCCCCAGCATTTT	TRBJ1-5	.	TRBD1	TRBV5-5
CASSLVGGNTGELFF	TGTGCCAGCAGCCTCGTGGGGGGAAACACCGGGGAGCTGTTTTTT	TRBJ2-2	.	.	TRBV7-2
CASSQEGQGYTEAFF	TGCGCCAGCAGCCAAGAAGGACAGGGCTACACTGAAGCTTTCTTT	TRBJ1-1	.	TRBD1	TRBV4-1
CASSLTLSPLHF	TGTGCCAGCAGCTTAACTCTGTCACCCCTCCACTTT	TRBJ1-6	.	.	TRBV7-9
CASSRQRASTEAFF	TGTGCCAGCAGCCGTCAGAGGGCCAGCACTGAAGCTTTCTTT	TRBJ1-1	.	.	TRBV14
CASSESTGIGYGYTF	TGCGCCAGCAGTGAGTCGACAGGGATTGGGTATGGCTACACCTTC	TRBJ1-2	.	TRBD1	TRBV10-2
CSVEEEATEAFF	TGCAGCGTTGAAGAGGAGGCCACTGAAGCTTTCTTT	TRBJ1-1	.	.	TRBV29-1
CASSQGGQSNQPQHF	TGCGCCAGCAGCCAAGGGGGACAGAGCAATCAGCCCCAGCATTTT	TRBJ1-5	.	TRBD1	TRBV4-1
CATSSYRAPSTDTQYF	TGTGCCACCAGCAGCTACAGAGCACCTAGCACAGATACGCAGTATTTT	TRBJ2-3	.	.	TRBV15
CASSRADYGYTF	TGTGCCAGTAGTAGGGCAGACTATGGCTACACCTTC	TRBJ1-2	.	.	TRBV19
CASSSTGGAYYGYTF	TGTGCCAGCAGCTCGACAGGGGGCGCCTACTATGGCTACACCTTC	TRBJ1-2	.	TRBD1	TRBV9
CATSRLDREAQPQHF	TGTGCCACCAGCAGACTCGACAGGGAGGCTCAGCCCCAGCATTTT	TRBJ1-5	many	TRBD1	TRBV15
CSVSVVNTEAFF	TGCAGCGTTTCCGTCGTGAACACTGAAGCTTTCTTT	TRBJ1-1	.	.	TRBV29-1
CASSIDRDDYTF	TGCGCCAGCAGCATAGACAGGGATGACTACACCTTC	TRBJ1-2	once	TRBD1	TRBV5-1
CASSSGLAGGIGEQYF	TGCGCCAGCAGCTCGGGACTAGCGGGGGGAATCGGGGAGCAGTACTTC	TRBJ2-7	.	TRBD2	TRBV5-1
CASSQTGAVRNTEAFF	TGCGCCAGCAGCCAAACAGGGGCCGTACGGAACACTGAAGCTTTCTTT	TRBJ1-1	.	TRBD1	TRBV4-1
CASSVSATSDGYTF	TGTGCCAGCAGCGTATCAGCGACGTCTGATGGCTACACCTTC	TRBJ1-2	.	.	TRBV9
CASSRGEVAYEQYF	TGTGCCAGCTCACGGGGCGAGGTGGCTTACGAGCAGTACTTC	TRBJ2-7	few	.	TRBV18
CAISGPSPTNKVNEQFF	TGTGCCATCAGTGGCCCTAGCCCAACGAATAAAGTCAATGAGCAGTTCTTC	TRBJ2-1	.	.	TRBV10-3
CASSYSGTGLQETQYF	TGTGCCAGCAGTTACTCCGGGACAGGGCTACAAGAGACCCAGTACTTC	TRBJ2-5	.	TRBD1	TRBV6-5
CASSIVRTALSNQPQHF	TGTGCCAGTAGTATAGTCAGGACAGCCCTTAGCAATCAGCCCCAGCATTTT	TRBJ1-5	.	.	TRBV19
CASSPLSDGELFF	TGTGCCAGCTCACCACTTAGCGACGGGGAGCTGTTTTTT	TRBJ2-2	.	.	TRBV18
CAWGRSSYEQYF	TGTGCCTGGGGAAGGAGCTCCTACGAGCAGTACTTC	TRBJ2-7	.	.	TRBV30
CASSLAGGSQETQYF	TGCGCCAGCAGCTTGGCCGGGGGTTCTCAAGAGACCCAGTACTTC	TRBJ2-5	.	.	TRBV5-1
CASSSWDRLDSPLHF	TGTGCCAGCAGTTCCTGGGACAGGTTGGATTCACCCCTCCACTTT	TRBJ1-6	few	TRBD1	TRBV28
CASSTSGQGGWGYGYTF	TGTGCCAGCAGCACCTCGGGACAGGGGGGTTGGGGCTATGGCTACACCTTC	TRBJ1-2	few	TRBD1	TRBV11-2
CATSDFISGSPDTQYF	TGTGCCACCAGTGATTTCATAAGCGGCAGCCCAGATACGCAGTATTTT	TRBJ2-3	.	.	TRBV24-1
CASSYLVRGTTQYF	TGTGCCAGCAGTTATCTTGTCAGGGGGACGACCCAGTACTTC	TRBJ2-5	once	TRBD1	TRBV6-2/TRBV6-3
CASSAGGNYGYTF	TGTGCCAGCAGTGCCGGGGGAAACTATGGCTACACCTTC	TRBJ1-2	.	.	TRBV2
CSVPNLGSGRRTQYF	TGCAGCGTTCCCAACCTAGGTAGCGGGCGACGGACGCAGTATTTT	TRBJ2-3	.	TRBD2	TRBV29-1